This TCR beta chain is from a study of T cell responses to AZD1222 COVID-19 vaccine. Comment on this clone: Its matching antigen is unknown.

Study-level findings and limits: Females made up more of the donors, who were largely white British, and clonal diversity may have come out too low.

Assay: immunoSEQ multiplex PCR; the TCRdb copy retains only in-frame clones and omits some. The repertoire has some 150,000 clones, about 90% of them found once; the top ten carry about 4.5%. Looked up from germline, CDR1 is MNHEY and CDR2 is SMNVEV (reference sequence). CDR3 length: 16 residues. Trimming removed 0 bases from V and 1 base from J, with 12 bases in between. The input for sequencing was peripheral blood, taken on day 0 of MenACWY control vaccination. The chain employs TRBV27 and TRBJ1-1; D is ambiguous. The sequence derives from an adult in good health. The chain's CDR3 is CASSLSVVNGNTEAFF. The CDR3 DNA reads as TGTGCCAGCAGTTTATCAGTAGTCAATGGGAACACTGAAGCTTTCTTT.